The clone carrying this T cell receptor (beta chain) has more than one count but fewer than ten. Sample time point: patch test 1, 2 weeks after DPC sensitization. Treatment denoted: therapeutic diphenylcyclopropenone sensitization with weekly scalp DPC. This sample stems from a study of human T cells and chemical hapten exposure. Germline CDR1 reads SGHRS; CDR2 reads YFSETQ. V lost 0 bases, J lost 4 bases, and 10 bases lay in between. This CDR3 region has 14 residues. TCRdb reprocessed the RACE reads with MiXCR, giving one entry per CDR3 protein. The repertoire holds some 82,000 distinct CDR3 sequences, approximately 11% seen once, with roughly 4% in the top ten.

The sequencing used whole blood, collected in connection with sensitization to the hapten diphenylcyclopropenone (DPC). The rearrangement joins TRBV5-1 to TRBJ1-1; the D is unclear. The TCR sequence derives from a woman aged 50 to 60 with alopecia areata. Some clones in this sample may be carry-over from other donors' samples. CDR3 sequence (DNA): TGCGCCAGCAGCTTGGTATCAGGTTCCACTGAAGCTTTCTTT. This sequence encodes CASSLVSGSTEAFF.